This passage covers 31 T cell receptor beta chains from one sample sequenced in a study of immune cell composition in non-small cell lung cancer. The data were produced by immunoSEQ multiplex PCR, yet TCRdb's version contains in-frame clones alone and is incomplete. The sample carries 5,200 or so clones, around nine tenths recorded once. Normal lung was sampled as far from the tumour as possible, at least 3 cm. The sequenced sample was non-adjacent lung tissue. The receptor source for this set is a human donor with non-small cell lung cancer. Some clones in this sample may be carry-over from other donors' samples.

J is TRBJ2-5 and V is TRBV27; 8 bases line up with TRBD1. Germline-derived CDR1 and CDR2 are MNHEY and SMNVEV (reference sequence). With V trimmed by 4 bases and J by 1 base, 5 bases remained unmatched. The CDR3 spans 15 residues. The CDR3 sequence: CASSSFGTGQETQYF. CDR3 bases: TGTGCCAGCAGTTCATTCGGGACAGGCCAAGAGACCCAGTACTTC.

The V gene is TRBV28, the J gene TRBJ2-5, with a weak D call TRBD1 (6 bases). V shed 6 bases and J shed 1 base, with 9 bases lying between them. The CDR3 has 13 amino acids. Germline V gene data show CDR1 as MDHEN and CDR2 as SYDVKM. The CDR3 spells CASRWTAQETQYF. The CDR3 DNA reads as TGTGCCAGCAGGTGGACAGCCCAAGAGACCCAGTACTTC.

V is TRBV27 and J is TRBJ2-7; TRBD2 agrees at 8 bases. The germline V gene encodes CDR1 MNHEY and CDR2 SMNVEV (reference sequence). V shed 4 bases and J 4 bases; nucleotides not matched to a gene: 6. CDR3 size: 14 residues. CDR3: CASSSVRGGYEQYF. The DNA of the CDR3 is TGTGCCAGCAGTTCCGTCCGCGGGGGGTACGAGCAGTACTTC.

This clone was detected once. The V and J genes are TRBV6-1 and TRBJ2-3; no clear D gene. Trimming removed 7 bases from V and 1 base from J, with 9 bases in between. Germline V gives CDR1 MNHNS, CDR2 SASEGT. The CDR3 runs 13 residues. The CDR3 sequence: CASNQKGTDTQYF. The CDR3 DNA reads as TGTGCCAGCAATCAGAAAGGCACAGATACGCAGTATTTT.

The chain is built from TRBV15 and TRBJ2-5; TRBD2 is a possible D gene (5 bases). This CDR3 contains 14 residues. Germline V gives CDR1 LNHNV, CDR2 YYDKDF (reference sequence). Trimming cost V 2 bases and J 3 bases, with 10 bases left between them. The CDR3 sequence: CATSRSQAEETQYF. In DNA form, the CDR3 reads TGTGCCACCAGCAGATCTCAAGCGGAAGAGACCCAGTACTTC.

The J gene is TRBJ2-5, the V gene TRBV28; 10 bases match TRBD2. The germline CDR1 and CDR2 sequences are MDHEN and SYDVKM. V lost 6 bases to trimming and J lost 5 bases; unmatched junction nucleotides: 6. The CDR3 has 14 amino acids. As DNA, the CDR3 is TGTGCCAGCAGCGAAGCGGGAGGGCGGGAGACCCAGTACTTC. Protein product: CASSEAGGRETQYF.

This chain connects TRBV5-6 to TRBJ2-2, with D perhaps matching TRBD2 (7 bases). Germline V lookup: CDR1 SGHDT, CDR2 YYEEEE. Trimming shortened V by 1 base and J by 4 bases, and 14 bases separated the two germline ends. CDR3 length equals 16 residues. The CDR3 loop is CASSLRGGQGTGELFF. In DNA, the CDR3 is TGTGCCAGCAGCTTGAGGGGGGGGCAGGGCACCGGGGAGCTGTTTTTT.

The V call is TRBV27, the J call TRBJ1-5; no clear D gene. The germline CDR1 and CDR2 sequences are MNHEY and SMNVEV (reference sequence). V was trimmed by 4 bases and J by 2 bases, leaving 15 bases between them. The CDR3 extends over 16 amino acids. CDR3 nucleotides: TGTGCCAGCAGTTCCCTTTCTAGGAGGGGCAATCAGCCCCAGCATTTT. Its protein product is CASSSLSRRGNQPQHF.

The chain carries TRBV28 and TRBJ2-3; TRBD2 matches at 9 bases. The CDR3 runs to 14 residues. Looked up from germline, CDR1 is MDHEN and CDR2 is SYDVKM. V shed 6 bases, J shed 1 base, and the junction held 2 bases outside the gene matches. This CDR3 is CASSRTSGTDTQYF. The CDR3 DNA is TGTGCCAGCAGCCGGACTAGCGGCACAGATACGCAGTATTTT.

This chain links TRBV5-1 with TRBJ1-2; maybe TRBD1 (6 bases). V lost 0 bases, J lost 8 bases, and 29 bases lay in between. Germline-derived CDR1 and CDR2 are SGHRS and YFSETQ. CDR3 length: 19 residues. CDR3 protein: CASSLGVGEQGLIIRGYTF. CDR3 nucleotide sequence: TGCGCCAGCAGCTTGGGCGTGGGGGAACAGGGCTTGATAATTCGCGGCTACACCTTC.

J is TRBJ2-3 and V is TRBV7-8; 7 nucleotides line up with TRBD2. Trimming removed 2 bases from V and 2 bases from J; junction bases left unmatched: 4. This CDR3 region has 15 residues. The V gene's germline CDR1 is SGHVS and CDR2 FQNEAQ. In DNA form, the CDR3 reads TGTGCCAGCAGCTTATTTGCGGGGGACACAGATACGCAGTATTTT. It is translated as CASSLFAGDTDTQYF.

The genes are TRBV19 and TRBJ1-1; the D is unclear. V was cut by 3 bases and J by 3 bases, with 14 bases left in between. CDR3 length equals 15 residues. From germline, CDR1 is LNHDA and CDR2 SQIVND (reference sequence). The CDR3 protein is CASSIWSRPDTEAFF. Written as DNA, the CDR3 is TGTGCCAGTAGTATCTGGAGCCGCCCGGACACTGAAGCTTTCTTT.

The rearrangement joins TRBV7-8 to TRBJ2-5, with D possibly being TRBD1 (5 bases). V was pared by 1 base and J by 3 bases, with 18 bases between. This CDR3 region has 17 residues. The V gene's germline CDR1 is SGHVS and CDR2 FQNEAQ. CDR3 in amino acids: CASSLVGRVEVEETQYF. For the CDR3, the DNA is TGTGCCAGCAGCTTAGTGGGCAGGGTTGAGGTGGAAGAGACCCAGTACTTC. The full variable domain, completed using reference TRBV7-8 and TRBJ2-5, is GAGVSQSPRYKVAKRGQDVALRCDPISGHVSLFWYQQALGQGPEFLTYFQNEAQLDKSGLPSDRFFAERPEGSVSTLKIQRTQQEDSAVYLCASSLVGRVEVEETQYFGPGTRLLVL.

The genes are TRBV27 and TRBJ2-3; D is ambiguous. V was trimmed by 3 bases and J by 1 base, leaving 14 bases between them. Germline V gene lookup returns CDR1 MNHEY and CDR2 SMNVEV (reference sequence). The CDR3 sequence is 16 residues long. CDR3 in DNA: TGTGCCAGCAGTTTCCTAACAGTTTTAGGCACAGATACGCAGTATTTT. This sequence encodes CASSFLTVLGTDTQYF.

This rearrangement joins TRBV29-1 to TRBJ2-5; 13 bases are shared with TRBD2. The CDR3 is made up of 15 amino acids. Per germline, CDR1 SQVTM and CDR2 ANQGSEA. Losses at the gene ends were 6 bases for V and 4 bases for J; bases not matched to a gene: 8. In DNA form, the CDR3 reads TGCAGCGTGGGTCCGGGACTAGCGGGGTTAGAGACCCAGTACTTC. Its protein product is CSVGPGLAGLETQYF.

J is TRBJ2-2 and V is TRBV6-6; 9 bases line up with TRBD2. Germline loops: CDR1 MNHNY, CDR2 SVGAGI (reference sequence). The CDR3 covers 15 residues. With 11 bases clipped from V and 2 bases from J, the junction kept 9 bases outside the gene matches. As DNA, the CDR3 is TGTGCCGGCGCTCCGGGACTAGCCAACACCGGGGAGCTGTTTTTT. Protein: CAGAPGLANTGELFF.

The genes are TRBV10-2 and TRBJ1-3, with D perhaps TRBD1 (6 bases). CDR3 length: 16 residues. V was pared by 2 bases and J by 1 base, with 12 bases between. Germline CDR1 reads WSHSY; CDR2 reads SAAADI. For the CDR3, the DNA is TGCGCCAGCAGTGAGGTGGGGGGGCAGTCTGGAAACACCATATATTTT. Protein product: CASSEVGGQSGNTIYF.

Written as DNA, the CDR3 is TGTGCCAGCAGCGTAGCTGGGACAGGGGACCGGGAGACCCAGTACTTC. It encodes CASSVAGTGDRETQYF. The chain employs TRBV9 and TRBJ2-5; 10 nucleotides agree with TRBD1. Trimming cost V 0 bases and J 5 bases; bases outside gene matches: 7. Germline-derived CDR1 and CDR2 are SGDLS and YYNGEE. The length of the CDR3 is 16 residues. Combining the CDR3 with reference TRBV9 and TRBJ2-5 gives the whole variable domain DSGVTQTPKHLITATGQRVTLRCSPRSGDLSVYWYQQSLDQGLQFLIQYYNGEERAKGNILERFSAQQFPDLHSELNLSSLELGDSALYFCASSVAGTGDRETQYFGPGTRLLVL.

The chain recombines TRBV29-1 with TRBJ1-1; a possible D gene is TRBD1 (5 bases). Germline V gene lookup returns CDR1 SQVTM and CDR2 ANQGSEA. The V end was cut by 5 bases, the J end by 5 bases, with 12 bases between. The CDR3 is 12 amino acids. The CDR3 loop is CSVSGYWTEAFF. CDR3 DNA: TGCAGCGTTTCAGGGTATTGGACTGAAGCTTTCTTT.

Worth noting for this clone: At one boundary the junction diverges from the germline segment, which might be a read error. The chain combines TRBV13 with TRBJ1-1; perhaps TRBD1 as D (6 bases). Germline assignment: CDR1 PRHDT and CDR2 FYEKMQ (reference sequence). The CDR3 is 13 amino acids. This chain's CDR3 is CASSLGGGPEAFF. CDR3 nucleotide sequence: TGTGCCAGCAGCCTAGGTGGGGGCCCTGAAGCTTTCTTT.

Here the CDR3 reads CASSLAGKAFF. In nucleotides, the CDR3 is TGTGCCAGCAGTTTGGCAGGGAAAGCTTTCTTT. The rearrangement uses TRBV6-6 and TRBJ1-1, with D possibly matching TRBD1 (5 bases). There are 11 residues in the CDR3. Germline loops: CDR1 MNHNY, CDR2 SVGAGI (reference sequence). V lost 4 bases and J lost 9, with 9 bases in between.

J is TRBJ2-3 and V is TRBV30, with TRBD2 identical over 11 bases. The germline V gene encodes CDR1 GTSNPN and CDR2 SVGIG (reference sequence). The V and J ends lost 1 base and 6 bases, in that order; junction bases with no gene match: 12. There are 17 residues in the CDR3. The CDR3 sequence: CAWSGTSGRPGLDTQYF. CDR3 sequence (DNA): TGTGCCTGGAGTGGGACTAGCGGGCGGCCGGGGCTGGATACGCAGTATTTT.

The J gene is TRBJ2-7, the V gene TRBV5-6; D possibly corresponds to TRBD1 (6 bases). Trimming stripped 2 bases from V and 8 bases from J, with 8 bases between. Germline CDR1 is SGHDT and CDR2 is YYEEEE. This CDR3 contains 11 residues. The CDR3 region is CASSLGGKQYF. CDR3 in DNA: TGTGCCAGCAGCTTAGGGGGAAAGCAGTACTTC.

V usage is TRBV18 and J usage is TRBJ1-1; the match to TRBD1 covers 9 bases. Trimming removed 2 bases from V and 8 bases from J; junction bases left unmatched: 6. The CDR3 has 14 amino acids. The germline CDR1 and CDR2 sequences are KGHSH and LQKENI. CDR3 coding DNA: TGTGCCAGCTCACCAGGGACAGGGAGGTCGGAAGCTTTCTTT. It translates to CASSPGTGRSEAFF.

CDR3 residues: CASTLGAEADTQYF. The CDR3 DNA sequence: TGTGCCAGCACGCTAGGGGCCGAGGCAGATACGCAGTATTTT. This chain uses TRBV9 with TRBJ2-3; possible D gene TRBD1, 5 bases. The CDR3 totals 14 residues. Germline CDR1 reads SGDLS; CDR2 reads YYNGEE. V shed 6 bases and J shed 4 bases, with 15 bases lying between them.

The chain is built from TRBV5-6 and TRBJ1-1; maybe TRBD1 (6 bases). Germline CDR1 and CDR2: SGHDT and YYEEEE. Trimming stripped 4 bases from V and 6 bases from J, with 13 bases between. The CDR3 is 13 residues long. The CDR3 DNA sequence: TGTGCCAGCAGCCTACTTACAGGGTCTGAAGCTTTCTTT. This codes for CASSLLTGSEAFF.

J is TRBJ1-2 and V is TRBV30; a possible D gene is TRBD1 (6 bases). This CDR3 comprises 15 residues. Trimming took off 3 bases at V and 3 bases at J, with 17 bases between the two ends. Germline values: CDR1 GTSNPN, CDR2 SVGIG (reference sequence). CDR3 sequence reads: CAWRSGQPGDYGYTF. The CDR3 DNA follows: TGTGCCTGGAGGTCGGGACAACCAGGGGACTATGGCTACACCTTC.

The chain couples TRBV10-3 to TRBJ1-6; TRBD1 matches at 7 bases. Germline loops: CDR1 ENHRY, CDR2 SYGVKD. The CDR3 has 15 residues. Losses at the gene ends were 6 bases for V and 5 bases for J; bases not matched to a gene: 7. CDR3 DNA: TGTGCCATCAGGGACGGGACAGTCGATAATTCACCCCTCCACTTT. Protein: CAIRDGTVDNSPLHF.

The genes are TRBV11-3 and TRBJ1-3; D might be TRBD1 (5 bases). V was clipped by 0 bases and J by 0 bases, with 12 bases between them. This CDR3 has 17 residues. The germline V gene encodes CDR1 SGHNT and CDR2 YENEEA. CDR3 nucleotide sequence: TGTGCCAGCAGCTTAGATGGGGAAGGGGCCTCTGGAAACACCATATATTTT. Translation gives CASSLDGEGASGNTIYF.

This clone is termed large. The rearrangement uses TRBV5-6 and TRBJ1-4, with D maybe TRBD1 (6 bases). Trimming pared 4 bases from V and 8 bases from J, leaving 12 bases between. From germline, CDR1 is SGHDT and CDR2 YYEEEE. This CDR3 has 13 residues. The CDR3 region is CASSAGTSEKLFF. The DNA for the CDR3 is TGTGCCAGCAGCGCCGGGACATCGGAAAAACTGTTTTTT.

This rearrangement joins TRBV4-2 to TRBJ1-3; no clear D. Germline V gene data show CDR1 as LGHNA and CDR2 as YNFKEQ. The CDR3 totals 16 residues. Trimming removed 1 base from V and 0 bases from J, with 10 bases in between. This CDR3 is CASSQGVRDSGNTIYF. The CDR3 nucleotides are TGTGCCAGCAGCCAAGGTGTCCGGGACTCTGGAAACACCATATATTTT.